The entry below describes one T cell receptor beta chain. This CDR3 is 13 amino acids long. Trimming took 8 bases from V and 5 from J; bases not matched to a gene: 3. Germline CDR1 reads WSHSY; CDR2 reads SAAADI. This record belongs to a study of shared clonotypes between healthy human individuals. Both subsets, CD45RA+ naive and CD45RA-negative memory, were split from the CD4+ cells. Sequenced by immunoSEQ multiplex PCR; TCRdb stores in-frame clones only, minus some. The sample yields some 2,000,000 clones, roughly 94% seen once. Sequencing was carried out using naive CD4+ T cells sorted from blood. Indicated subset: CD45RA+ positively selected. The chain has TRBV10-2 and TRBJ2-2; 9 bases fit TRBD1. This receptor was taken from a man aged 18-30 years in good health. The CDR3 protein is CASEQGATGELFF. Written as DNA, the CDR3 is TGCGCCAGCGAACAGGGGGCTACCGGGGAGCTGTTTTTT.